Each of the 32 T cell receptor beta chains below was sequenced from the same sample in a study of blood T cell repertoires in COVID-19. Sequencing was performed with immunoSEQ multiplex PCR; in TCRdb, only in-frame clones are kept and a portion is missing. The data show approximately 170,000 clones, over 75% seen once. Sequenced sample: peripheral blood. The receptor set was obtained from a man between 60 and 70 years old who had recovered from COVID-19.

The chain has TRBV7-2 and TRBJ2-2, with D possibly matching TRBD1 (6 bases). The CDR3 is 14 residues long. The germline gives CDR1 SGHTA, CDR2 FQGNSA. The V gene lost 5 bases and the J gene lost 3 bases, with 10 bases spanning the gap. CDR3 in DNA: TGTGCCAGCAGCACAGGGATTGACACCGGGGAGCTGTTTTTT. This translates into CASSTGIDTGELFF.

The CDR3 coding sequence is TGTGCCAGAAGCTTGTGGGACAGAGTAAATGAAAAACTGTTTTTT. Its translation is CARSLWDRVNEKLFF. J is TRBJ1-4 and V is TRBV5-3, with 7 positions matching TRBD1. TRBV5-3 has ORF status, its function being uncertain. Trimming at V came to 1 base and at J to 5 bases, leaving 5 bases not matched to a gene. The CDR3 has 15 residues.

The J gene is TRBJ2-5, the V gene TRBV11-3, with 7 bases lining up with TRBD2. This CDR3 comprises 15 residues. The junction had 8 bases not matched to a gene; V was cut back by 5 bases and J by 2 bases. Looked up from germline, CDR1 is SGHNT and CDR2 is YENEEA. CDR3 coding DNA: TGTGCCAGCAGCGCGGGACTACGACAACAAGAGACCCAGTACTTC. Residues: CASSAGLRQQETQYF.

In DNA, the CDR3 is TGTGCCAGCAGCTCCGAGTCGGACACTGAAGCTTTCTTT. Its protein product is CASSSESDTEAFF. The chain couples TRBV6-6 to TRBJ1-1; no reliable D call. The CDR3 loop spans 13 amino acids. CDR1 is MNHNY and CDR2 is SVGAGI in the germline V gene (reference sequence). Trimming left V 6 bases short and J 3 bases short, with 11 bases between.

This clone was counted ten times or more. The rearrangement joins TRBV30 to TRBJ2-3; the D gene is possibly TRBD2 (6 bases). Germline V gives CDR1 GTSNPN, CDR2 SVGIG (reference sequence). The CDR3 is made up of 14 amino acids. V lost 1 base and J lost 2, with 10 bases in between. CDR3 DNA: TGTGCCTGGAGTGAAAAGGACTACACAGATACGCAGTATTTT. This codes for CAWSEKDYTDTQYF.

This clone occurred once. The chain uses TRBV6-4 and TRBJ2-3, with 8 bases lining up with TRBD2. V dropped 3 bases and J dropped 2; count of bases not matched to a gene: 1. The CDR3 spans 14 residues. Germline V gene data show CDR1 as MRHNA and CDR2 as SNTAGT. Written as DNA, the CDR3 is TGTGCCAGCAGTGAGCGGGGGGCCACAGATACGCAGTATTTT. Its translation: CASSERGATDTQYF.

This clone was found a few times. The chain carries TRBV28 and TRBJ1-2, with 7 bases aligning to TRBD1. The CDR3 has 14 amino acids. Germline-derived CDR1 and CDR2 are MDHEN and SYDVKM. The V and J ends lost 6 bases and 4 bases, in that order; junction bases with no gene match: 8. The CDR3 DNA sequence: TGTGCCAGCAGAACGCCGGGACAGAGCTATGGCTACACCTTC. This gives the protein CASRTPGQSYGYTF.

The J gene is TRBJ1-2, the V gene TRBV5-1; D remains unclear. This CDR3 region has 11 residues. Germline V gene sequence: CDR1 SGHRS, CDR2 YFSETQ. V lost 9 bases and J 10 bases, leaving 16 bases between the germline ends. The CDR3 is CATRSEGDYTF. CDR3 nucleotides: TGCGCCACCCGGTCGGAGGGAGACTACACCTTC. The whole variable domain, filled in from reference TRBV5-1 and TRBJ1-2, reads KAGVTQTPRYLIKTRGQQVTLSCSPISGHRSVSWYQQTPGQGLQFLFEYFSETQRNKGNFPGRFSGRQFSNSRSEMNVSTLELGDSALYLCATRSEGDYTFGSGTRLTVV.

J is TRBJ2-3 and V is TRBV7-9, with 9 bases that match TRBD1. Trimming removed 5 bases from V and 6 bases from J; junction bases left unmatched: 12. This CDR3 has 16 amino acids. CDR1 is SEHNR, CDR2 FQNEAQ, per germline (reference sequence). As DNA, the CDR3 is TGTGCCAGCAGCATTAACAGGGGGCACCCCGGGGATACGCAGTATTTT. It encodes CASSINRGHPGDTQYF.

The V gene is TRBV7-3, the J gene TRBJ2-7; 11 nucleotides align to TRBD1. After removal of 5 bases from V and 5 bases from J, the junction contained 11 bases not matched to a gene. The germline V gene has CDR1 SGHTA and CDR2 FQGTGA. This CDR3 comprises 16 residues. CDR3 coding DNA: TGTGCCAGCAGCCCTGGGGGGACAGGGGGTAACCACGAGCAGTACTTC. Translating gives CASSPGGTGGNHEQYF.

The chain is built from TRBV6-5 and TRBJ1-1, with D possibly matching TRBD1 (6 bases). The CDR3 is 15 amino acids. The V gene lost 6 bases and the J gene lost 2 bases, with 16 bases spanning the gap. Germline assignment: CDR1 MNHEY and CDR2 SVGAGI. CDR3 DNA sequence: TGTGCCAGCAGAAGACCGGGGGGGGCAAACACTGAAGCTTTCTTT. Its protein is CASRRPGGANTEAFF.

V usage is TRBV3-1 (or the pseudogene TRBV3-2) and J usage is TRBJ2-3; 7 bases align to TRBD2. CDR3 length: 12 residues. Germline assignment: CDR1 LGHDT and CDR2 YNNKEL (reference sequence). J gave up 14 bases and V 2 bases, and 7 bases lay outside the gene matches. The chain's CDR3 is CASSQWASGLYF. The CDR3 DNA is TGTGCCAGCAGCCAATGGGCTAGCGGTTTGTATTTT.

CDR3 in amino acids: CASSWPGGTGNTIYF. The CDR3 nucleotides are TGTGCCAGTAGTTGGCCCGGGGGGACTGGAAACACCATATATTTT. The chain combines TRBV19 with TRBJ1-3; D is possibly TRBD1 (5 bases). This CDR3 contains 15 residues. V lost 5 bases to trimming and J lost 2 bases, with 13 bases between them. Germline V gene sequence: CDR1 LNHDA, CDR2 SQIVND (reference sequence).

This clone has a single count. The chain carries TRBV11-3 and TRBJ2-1; weak D call: TRBD2 (7 bases). Germline V gene lookup returns CDR1 SGHNT and CDR2 YENEEA. The CDR3 runs 14 residues. Trimming removed 3 bases at V and 13 bases at J, with 19 bases between. The CDR3 is CASSLSDPGGEQFF. CDR3 sequence (DNA): TGTGCCAGCAGCTTGTCAGACCCGGGGGGCGAACAGTTCTTC.

A single count supports this clone. The chain uses TRBV19 and TRBJ2-3; TRBD2 aligns across 9 bases. The V gene's germline CDR1 is LNHDA and CDR2 SQIVND (reference sequence). CDR3 length equals 19 residues. The V gene end was trimmed by 0 bases and the J gene end by 0 bases; junction bases not matched to a gene: 10. CDR3 amino acids: CASSIEGLAGTSSTDTQYF. For the CDR3, the DNA is TGTGCCAGTAGTATAGAGGGGCTAGCGGGGACCTCTAGCACAGATACGCAGTATTTT. Combining the CDR3 with reference TRBV19 and TRBJ2-3 gives the whole variable domain DGGITQSPKYLFRKEGQNVTLSCEQNLNHDAMYWYRQDPGQGLRLIYYSQIVNDFQKGDIAEGYSVSREKKESFPLTVTSAQKNPTAFYLCASSIEGLAGTSSTDTQYFGPGTRLTVL.

This clone appeared a few times. The V call is TRBV29-1, the J call TRBJ1-1; 7 bases line up with TRBD1. The V gene's germline CDR1 is SQVTM and CDR2 ANQGSEA. The CDR3 loop spans 13 amino acids. Germline trimming cut 3 bases from V and 5 bases from J; bases unmatched to any gene: 6. CDR3 amino acids: CSVERGGRTEAFF. For the CDR3, the DNA is TGCAGCGTTGAGAGAGGGGGCCGGACTGAAGCTTTCTTT.

The rearrangement links TRBV9 to TRBJ1-4, with a weak D call TRBD1 (5 bases). V was pared by 7 bases and J by 0 bases, with 13 bases between. CDR1 SGDLS and CDR2 YYNGEE come from the germline V gene. The CDR3 contains 15 residues. The DNA of the CDR3 is TGTGCCAGCTCCAGGGCGCCAGCAACTAATGAAAAACTGTTTTTT. Amino acid sequence: CASSRAPATNEKLFF.

The chain is built from TRBV25-1 and TRBJ1-5, with D maybe TRBD1 (5 bases). Trimming removed 4 bases at V and 3 bases at J, with 19 bases between. There are 17 residues in the CDR3. CDR1 MGHDK and CDR2 SYGVNS come from the germline V gene. The CDR3 DNA follows: TGTGCCAGCAGTGCCTCGGGTACAGGAGGGTACAATCAGCCCCAGCATTTT. Amino acids: CASSASGTGGYNQPQHF.

This clone has a handful of counts. This CDR3 is CASSEEGVHGYTF. In DNA form, the CDR3 reads TGTGCCAGCAGTGAAGAGGGGGTTCACGGCTACACCTTC. The chain recombines TRBV2 with TRBJ1-2, with a weak D call TRBD1 (6 bases). The CDR3 is 13 residues long. Germline CDR1 reads SNHLY; CDR2 reads FYNNEI. V dropped 1 base and J dropped 8 bases, with 11 bases sitting between them.

This sequence joins TRBV27 and TRBJ2-2, with 10 bases matching TRBD2. Germline trimming cut 6 bases from V and 3 bases from J; bases unmatched to any gene: 7. The V gene's germline CDR1 is MNHEY and CDR2 SMNVEV (reference sequence). The CDR3 is made up of 16 amino acids. Here the CDR3 reads CASRLTAGGHTGELFF. The CDR3 coding sequence is TGTGCCAGCAGACTCACAGCGGGGGGGCACACCGGGGAGCTGTTTTTT.

This chain's CDR3 is CASSYRRYSNQPQHF. The CDR3 region has the DNA TGTGCCAGCAGCTACCGGAGGTATAGCAATCAGCCCCAGCATTTT. The chain carries TRBV7-2 and TRBJ1-5; D gene uncertain. From germline, CDR1 is SGHTA and CDR2 FQGNSA. This CDR3 region has 15 residues. Deletions cut 4 bases from V and 0 bases from J, with 10 bases between.

The chain uses TRBV6-5 and TRBJ1-1, with D unclear. Germline V gene data show CDR1 as MNHEY and CDR2 as SVGAGI. The CDR3 totals 12 residues. Trimming removed 6 bases at V and 7 bases at J, with 12 bases between. The CDR3 DNA reads as TGTGCCAGCAGACGGGGATTCGATGAAGCTTTCTTT. Translated, it gives CASRRGFDEAFF.

The rearrangement uses TRBV5-1 and TRBJ2-7, with D uncertain. V lost 6 bases to trimming and J lost 2 bases, with 15 bases between them. This CDR3 has 14 residues. Per the germline V gene, CDR1 is SGHRS and CDR2 is YFSETQ. CDR3 nucleotides: TGCGCCAGCAAATTAGGTCTGGGCGCCTACGAGCAGTACTTC. Its protein is CASKLGLGAYEQYF.

The chain combines TRBV15 with TRBJ2-5; 9 bases map to TRBD2. CDR1 and CDR2 from the germline V gene are LNHNV and YYDKDF (reference sequence). The V and J ends lost 4 bases and 4 bases, in that order; junction bases with no gene match: 16. The length of the CDR3 is 18 residues. CDR3 nucleotides: TGTGCCACCAGCATAGGTTGGGCGCGGGGGGGCCGGGGAGAGACCCAGTACTTC. It codes for CATSIGWARGGRGETQYF.

The chain combines TRBV30 with TRBJ2-5, with no clear D. The germline gives CDR1 GTSNPN, CDR2 SVGIG (reference sequence). CDR3 length: 11 residues. V lost 0 bases, J lost 5 bases, and 4 bases lay in between. The CDR3 sequence: CAWSVRETQYF. The CDR3 DNA sequence: TGTGCCTGGAGTGTACGGGAGACCCAGTACTTC.

The V gene is TRBV3-1 (or the pseudogene TRBV3-2), the J gene TRBJ2-5; 8 nucleotides agree with TRBD2. The CDR3 contains 15 residues. V trimming: 4 bases; J trimming: 10 bases; junction bases outside the gene matches: 14. Per germline, CDR1 LGHDT and CDR2 YNNKEL (reference sequence). The DNA for the CDR3 is TGTGCCAGCAGCCGGGGTGGTAGCGGGGCGAGGGACCAGTACTTC. Protein product: CASSRGGSGARDQYF.

V and J are TRBV7-8 and TRBJ2-5; possibly TRBD1 for D (5 bases). From germline, CDR1 is SGHVS and CDR2 FQNEAQ. The CDR3 runs 17 residues. The ends were cut back, 6 bases at V and 1 base at J, with 21 bases in the middle. The CDR3 DNA sequence: TGTGCCAGCAGACGAAAGATGGGCTGGCAGGGCCAAGAGACCCAGTACTTC. Protein: CASRRKMGWQGQETQYF.

The sample holds a few counts of this clone. The chain employs TRBV3-1 (or the pseudogene TRBV3-2) and TRBJ1-2; TRBD1 might be the D (6 bases). Germline CDR1 LGHDT, CDR2 YNNKEL (reference sequence). CDR3 size: 12 residues. V was clipped by 4 bases and J by 4 bases, with 7 bases between them. Here the CDR3 reads CASSLGAYGYTF. The CDR3 coding sequence is TGTGCCAGCAGCCTGGGGGCCTATGGCTACACCTTC.

A single count supports this clone. This chain uses TRBV7-9 with TRBJ2-7, with 10 bases identical to TRBD1. The CDR3 is made up of 16 amino acids. Germline-derived CDR1 and CDR2 are SEHNR and FQNEAQ (reference sequence). V lost 5 bases, J lost 2 bases, and 9 bases stayed unmatched. CDR3 amino acids: CASSPRLGTGAYEQYF. The CDR3 DNA follows: TGTGCCAGCAGCCCCCGGCTCGGGACAGGGGCCTACGAGCAGTACTTC.

The gene calls are TRBV4-1 and TRBJ2-2, with 8 positions matching TRBD1. Trimming at V came to 4 bases and at J to 2 bases, leaving 6 bases not matched to a gene. Germline V gene lookup returns CDR1 MGHRA and CDR2 YSYEKL. The CDR3 length is 16 residues. This CDR3 reads CASSLSGTGNTGELFF. The CDR3 nucleotides read TGCGCCAGCAGCCTTAGTGGGACAGGTAACACCGGGGAGCTGTTTTTT.

The rearrangement links TRBV5-8 to TRBJ1-5; D might be TRBD1 (6 bases). Between the trimmed V and J ends, which lost 0 bases and 2 bases, there was a span of 15 bases. The CDR3 sequence is 17 residues long. Germline CDR1 SGHTS, CDR2 YDEGEE. CDR3 sequence (DNA): TGTGCCAGCAGCTTGGGGACAGTCCTTCGGGGCAATCAGCCCCAGCATTTT. It specifies CASSLGTVLRGNQPQHF.

The CDR3 protein is CASSYSGLEQFF. The CDR3 DNA follows: TGTGCCAGCAGTTACTCTGGGCTTGAGCAGTTCTTC. The rearrangement joins TRBV6-5 to TRBJ2-1; D is undetermined. V was trimmed by 0 bases and J by 9 bases, leaving 6 bases between them. The CDR3 runs to 12 residues. The germline V gene has CDR1 MNHEY and CDR2 SVGAGI.